This T cell receptor beta chain is from a study of shared clonotypes between healthy human individuals. A word on this clone: Its antigen is not identified.

Overall study findings and caveats: Depth was large, yet rarefaction showed that sorted-subset sequencing was incomplete. A generally larger estimated richness was seen in naive subsets than in memory subsets.

The CDR3 has 14 amino acids. The germline V gene encodes CDR1 SGHRS and CDR2 YFSETQ. J was trimmed by 5 bases and V by 0 bases; bases with no gene match: 5. Sorted-subset replicate PCR reactions were performed with about 200 ng DNA, corresponding to tens of thousands of T cell genomes. Sequenced by immunoSEQ multiplex PCR; TCRdb stores in-frame clones only, minus some. This table has fewer than 850,000 clones, roughly 88% appearing once. Material: memory CD8+ T cells from PBMCs. Subset of the sample: CD45RO+ cells pooled with CCR7-negative TemRA cells. This clonotype originated in a man between 18 and 29 years old in good health. Some clones in this sample may be carry-over from other donors' samples. The J gene is TRBJ2-7, the V gene TRBV5-1, with TRBD2 matching over 7 bases. CDR3 loop: CASSLGGSKHEQYF. The CDR3 DNA reads as TGCGCCAGCAGCTTGGGCGGGAGTAAGCACGAGCAGTACTTC.